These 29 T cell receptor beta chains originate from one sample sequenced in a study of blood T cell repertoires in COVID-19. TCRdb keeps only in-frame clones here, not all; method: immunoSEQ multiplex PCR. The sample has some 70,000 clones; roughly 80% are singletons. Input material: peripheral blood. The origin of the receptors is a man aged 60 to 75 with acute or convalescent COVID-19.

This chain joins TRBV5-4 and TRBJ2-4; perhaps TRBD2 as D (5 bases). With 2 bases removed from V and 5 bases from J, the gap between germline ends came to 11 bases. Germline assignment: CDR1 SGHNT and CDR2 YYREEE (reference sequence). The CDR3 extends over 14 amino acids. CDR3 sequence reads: CASSFGGWENIQYF. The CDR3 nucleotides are TGTGCCAGCAGCTTTGGCGGGTGGGAAAACATTCAGTACTTC.

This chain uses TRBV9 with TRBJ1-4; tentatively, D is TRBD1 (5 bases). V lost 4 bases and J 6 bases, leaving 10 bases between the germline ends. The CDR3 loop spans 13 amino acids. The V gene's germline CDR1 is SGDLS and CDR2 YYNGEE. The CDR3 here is CASSRRGDEKLFF. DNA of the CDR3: TGTGCCAGCAGCAGGCGGGGCGATGAAAAACTGTTTTTT.

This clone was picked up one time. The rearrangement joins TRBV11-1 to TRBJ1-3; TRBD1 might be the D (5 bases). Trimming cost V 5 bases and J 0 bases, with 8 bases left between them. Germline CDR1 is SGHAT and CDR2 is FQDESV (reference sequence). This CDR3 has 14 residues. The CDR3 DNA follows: TGTGCCAGCAGCGTCGACAGCTCTGGAAACACCATATATTTT. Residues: CASSVDSSGNTIYF.

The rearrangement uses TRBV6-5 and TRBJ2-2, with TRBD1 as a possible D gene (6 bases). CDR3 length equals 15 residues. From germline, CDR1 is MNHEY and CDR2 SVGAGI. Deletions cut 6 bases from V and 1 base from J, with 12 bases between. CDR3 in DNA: TGTGCCAGCAGACGAGGGACATTGAACACCGGGGAGCTGTTTTTT. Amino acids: CASRRGTLNTGELFF.

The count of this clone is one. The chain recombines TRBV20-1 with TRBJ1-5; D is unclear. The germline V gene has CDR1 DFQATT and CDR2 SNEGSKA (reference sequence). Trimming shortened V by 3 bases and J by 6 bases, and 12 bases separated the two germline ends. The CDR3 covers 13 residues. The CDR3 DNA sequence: TGCAGTGCTAGTCTGGGCGTGGGTCAGCCCCAGCATTTT. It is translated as CSASLGVGQPQHF.

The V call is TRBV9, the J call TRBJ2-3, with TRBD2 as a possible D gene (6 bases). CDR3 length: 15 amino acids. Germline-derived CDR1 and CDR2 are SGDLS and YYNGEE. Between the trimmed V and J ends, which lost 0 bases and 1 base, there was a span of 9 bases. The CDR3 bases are TGTGCCAGCAGCGTAGGGGGGGTGGGCACAGATACGCAGTATTTT. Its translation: CASSVGGVGTDTQYF.

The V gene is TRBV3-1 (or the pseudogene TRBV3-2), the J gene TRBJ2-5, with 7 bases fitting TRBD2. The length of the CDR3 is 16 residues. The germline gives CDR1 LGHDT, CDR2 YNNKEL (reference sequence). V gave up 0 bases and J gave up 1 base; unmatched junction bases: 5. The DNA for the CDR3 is TGTGCCAGCAGCCAAGAAGGCGGGAGTGGCCAAGAGACCCAGTACTTC. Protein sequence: CASSQEGGSGQETQYF.

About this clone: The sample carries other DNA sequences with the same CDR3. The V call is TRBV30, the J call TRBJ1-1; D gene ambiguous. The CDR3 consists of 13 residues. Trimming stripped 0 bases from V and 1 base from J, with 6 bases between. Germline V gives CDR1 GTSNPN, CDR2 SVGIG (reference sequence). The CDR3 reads CAWSVRGNTEAFF. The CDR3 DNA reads TGTGCCTGGAGTGTACGCGGGAACACTGAAGCTTTCTTT.

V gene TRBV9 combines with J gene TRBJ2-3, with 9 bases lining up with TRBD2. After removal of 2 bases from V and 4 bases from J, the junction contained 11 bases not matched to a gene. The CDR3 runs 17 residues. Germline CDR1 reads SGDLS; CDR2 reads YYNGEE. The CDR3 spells CASSVFRTSVGSDTQYF. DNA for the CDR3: TGTGCCAGCAGCGTTTTTCGGACTAGCGTGGGTTCAGATACGCAGTATTTT.

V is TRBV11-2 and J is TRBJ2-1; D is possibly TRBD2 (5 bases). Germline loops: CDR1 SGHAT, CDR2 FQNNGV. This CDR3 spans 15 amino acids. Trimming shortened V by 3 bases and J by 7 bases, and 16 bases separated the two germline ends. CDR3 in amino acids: CASSLERTLRNEQFF. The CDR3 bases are TGTGCCAGCAGCTTGGAAAGGACTCTCCGGAATGAGCAGTTCTTC.

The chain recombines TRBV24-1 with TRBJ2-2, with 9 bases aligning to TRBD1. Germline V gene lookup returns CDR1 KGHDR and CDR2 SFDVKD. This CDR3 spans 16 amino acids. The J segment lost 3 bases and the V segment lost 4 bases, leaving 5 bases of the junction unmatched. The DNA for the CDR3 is TGTGCCACCAGTGACCCGGGACAGGGCTACACCGGGGAGCTGTTTTTT. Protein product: CATSDPGQGYTGELFF.

The CDR3 spells CASSEGQRRTQYF. CDR3 in DNA: TGTGCCAGCAGTGAAGGGCAGAGGAGGACCCAGTACTTC. J is TRBJ2-5 and V is TRBV6-1; D remains unclear. Between the trimmed V and J ends, which lost 1 base and 7 bases, there was a span of 10 bases. CDR1 MNHNS and CDR2 SASEGT come from the germline V gene. The CDR3 spans 13 residues.

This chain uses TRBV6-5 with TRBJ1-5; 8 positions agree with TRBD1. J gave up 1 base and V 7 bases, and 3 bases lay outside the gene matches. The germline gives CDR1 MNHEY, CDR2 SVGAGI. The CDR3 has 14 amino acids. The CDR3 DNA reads TGTGCCAGCATTAACAGGGGGAGCAATCAGCCCCAGCATTTT. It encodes CASINRGSNQPQHF.

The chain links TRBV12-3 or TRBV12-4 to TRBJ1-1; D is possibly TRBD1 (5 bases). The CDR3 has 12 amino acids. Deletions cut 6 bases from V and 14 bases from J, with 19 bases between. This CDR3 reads CASSLSGRGAFF. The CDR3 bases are TGTGCCAGCAGCCTCTCAGGGCGCGGAGCATTCTTT.

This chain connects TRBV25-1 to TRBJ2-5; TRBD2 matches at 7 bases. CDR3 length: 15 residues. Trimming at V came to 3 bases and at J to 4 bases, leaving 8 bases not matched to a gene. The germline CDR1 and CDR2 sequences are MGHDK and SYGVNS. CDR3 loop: CASSDLRGDLETQYF. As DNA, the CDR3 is TGTGCCAGCAGTGATCTTCGGGGGGACCTAGAGACCCAGTACTTC.

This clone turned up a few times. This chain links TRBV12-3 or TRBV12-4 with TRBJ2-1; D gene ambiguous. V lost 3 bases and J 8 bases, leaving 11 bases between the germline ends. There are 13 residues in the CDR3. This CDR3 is CASSLVTVYEQFF. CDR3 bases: TGTGCCAGCAGTTTGGTAACGGTGTATGAGCAGTTCTTC.

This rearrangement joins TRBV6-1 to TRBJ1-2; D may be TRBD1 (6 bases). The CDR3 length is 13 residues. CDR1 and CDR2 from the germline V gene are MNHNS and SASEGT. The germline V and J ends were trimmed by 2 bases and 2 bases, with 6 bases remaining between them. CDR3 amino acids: CASSEQGNYGYTF. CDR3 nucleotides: TGTGCCAGCAGTGAACAGGGGAACTATGGCTACACCTTC.

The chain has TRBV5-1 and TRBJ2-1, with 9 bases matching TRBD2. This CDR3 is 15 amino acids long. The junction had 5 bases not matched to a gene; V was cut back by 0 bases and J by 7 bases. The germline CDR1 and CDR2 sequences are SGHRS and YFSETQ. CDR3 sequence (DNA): TGCGCCAGCAGCTTGGCCAACCTAGCGGGGAATGAGCAGTTCTTC. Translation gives CASSLANLAGNEQFF.

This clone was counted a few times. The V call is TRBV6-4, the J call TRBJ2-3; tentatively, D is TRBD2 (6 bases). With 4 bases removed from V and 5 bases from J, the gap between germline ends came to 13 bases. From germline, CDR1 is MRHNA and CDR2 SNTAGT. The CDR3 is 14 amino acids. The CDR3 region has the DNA TGTGCCAGCAGTGTGGGGGGATTGGAAGATACGCAGTATTTT. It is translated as CASSVGGLEDTQYF.

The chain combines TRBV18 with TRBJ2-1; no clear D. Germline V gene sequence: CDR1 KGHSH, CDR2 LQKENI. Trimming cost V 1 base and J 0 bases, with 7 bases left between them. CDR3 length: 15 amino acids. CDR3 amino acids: CASSPRSSSYNEQFF. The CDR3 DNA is TGTGCCAGCTCACCACGGAGCAGCTCCTACAATGAGCAGTTCTTC.

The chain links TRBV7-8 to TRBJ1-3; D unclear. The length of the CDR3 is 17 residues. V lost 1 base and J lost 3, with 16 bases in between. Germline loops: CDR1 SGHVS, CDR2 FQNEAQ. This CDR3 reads CASSLDSPGVGGNTIYF. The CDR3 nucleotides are TGTGCCAGCAGCTTAGACTCCCCCGGGGTTGGTGGAAACACCATATATTTT.

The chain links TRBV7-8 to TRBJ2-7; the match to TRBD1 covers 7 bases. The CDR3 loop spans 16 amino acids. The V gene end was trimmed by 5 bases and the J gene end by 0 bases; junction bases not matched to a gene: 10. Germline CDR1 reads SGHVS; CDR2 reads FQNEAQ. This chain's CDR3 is CASSVLDRLSSYEQYF. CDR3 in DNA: TGTGCCAGCAGCGTACTGGACAGGTTGAGCTCCTACGAGCAGTACTTC.

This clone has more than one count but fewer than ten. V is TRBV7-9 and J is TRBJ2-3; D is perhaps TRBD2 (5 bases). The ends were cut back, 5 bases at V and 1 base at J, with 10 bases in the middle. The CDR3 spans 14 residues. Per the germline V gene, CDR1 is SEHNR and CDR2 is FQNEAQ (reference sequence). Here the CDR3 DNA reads TGTGCCAGCAGCCAAGGACTCGGCACAGATACGCAGTATTTT. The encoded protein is CASSQGLGTDTQYF. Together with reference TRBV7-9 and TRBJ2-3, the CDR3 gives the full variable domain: DTGVSQNPRHKITKRGQNVTFRCDPISEHNRLYWYRQTLGQGPEFLTYFQNEAQLEKSRLLSDRFSAERPKGSFSTLEIQRTEQGDSAMYLCASSQGLGTDTQYFGPGTRLTVL.

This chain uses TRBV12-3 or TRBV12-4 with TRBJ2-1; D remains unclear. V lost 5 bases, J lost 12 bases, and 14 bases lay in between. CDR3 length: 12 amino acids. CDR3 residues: CASSHVGSLQFF. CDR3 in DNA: TGTGCCAGCAGTCATGTAGGTAGCTTGCAGTTCTTC.

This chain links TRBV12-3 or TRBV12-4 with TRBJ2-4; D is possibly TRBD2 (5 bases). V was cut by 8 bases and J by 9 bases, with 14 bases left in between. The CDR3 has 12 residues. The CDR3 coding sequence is TGTGCCAGCGGATCGGACGCGGGCATTCAGTACTTC. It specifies CASGSDAGIQYF.

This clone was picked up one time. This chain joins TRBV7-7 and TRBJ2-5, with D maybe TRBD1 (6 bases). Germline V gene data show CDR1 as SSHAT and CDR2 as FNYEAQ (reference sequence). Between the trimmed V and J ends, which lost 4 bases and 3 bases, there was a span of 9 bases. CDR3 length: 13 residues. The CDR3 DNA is TGTGCCAGCAGCTCTACAGGGAAAGAGACCCAGTACTTC. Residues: CASSSTGKETQYF.

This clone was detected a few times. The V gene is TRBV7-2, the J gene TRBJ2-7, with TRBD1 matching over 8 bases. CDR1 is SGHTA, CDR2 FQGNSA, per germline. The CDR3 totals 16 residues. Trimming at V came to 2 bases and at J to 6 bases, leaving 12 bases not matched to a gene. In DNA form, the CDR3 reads TGTGCCAGCAGCTTACTGACCTTCGGACAGGGTAGCGAGCAGTACGTC. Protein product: CASSLLTFGQGSEQYV.

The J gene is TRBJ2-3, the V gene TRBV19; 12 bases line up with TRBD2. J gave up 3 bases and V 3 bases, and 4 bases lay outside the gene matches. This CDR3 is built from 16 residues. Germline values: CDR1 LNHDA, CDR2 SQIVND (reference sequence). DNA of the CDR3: TGTGCCAGTAGTATGCCTAGCGGGAGGGGGACAGATACGCAGTATTTT. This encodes CASSMPSGRGTDTQYF.

The CDR3 is CASSATLAILGGELFF. CDR3 bases: TGCGCCAGCAGCGCAACCCTAGCGATCCTTGGCGGGGAGCTGTTTTTT. The rearrangement links TRBV5-1 to TRBJ2-2, with a tentative D call TRBD2 (6 bases). V lost 4 bases, J lost 7 bases, and 20 bases lay in between. Germline V CDR1 and CDR2: SGHRS, YFSETQ. The CDR3 is made up of 16 amino acids.